This T cell receptor (beta chain) was found in a study of tumor and adjacent non-tumor tissue in lung cancer. Regarding the study as a whole: In normal lung, the top 100 clones were significantly more dominant than in tumor.

Three rounds of nested PCR, following a modified ARM-PCR protocol, produced the TCRbeta library. One entry per CDR3 protein results from TCRdb running MiXCR on the multiplex PCR reads. The data show 120,000 to 150,000 distinct CDR3 sequences, approximately 66% seen once. For this clonotype: Its antigen is as yet unknown.

CDR1 is MNHEY, CDR2 SVGEGT, per germline. Trimming took 5 bases from V and 9 from J, leaving 13 bases between them. The CDR3 has 13 residues. The template was RNA from unsorted bulk tissue. Between August and November 2014, newly diagnosed, chemotherapy-naive lung cancer patients underwent thoracic surgery in China. Sequenced input: lung tumor tissue. This receptor was obtained from a man between 60 and 70 years old with small cell lung cancer. The chain links TRBV6-2 or TRBV6-3 to TRBJ2-2; unclear D gene. As DNA, the CDR3 is TGTGCCAGCAGTCAAATAAGCGCCTGGGAGCTGTTTTTT. Translated, it gives CASSQISAWELFF.